Shown below are 5 T cell receptor beta chains from a single sample sequenced in a study of shared T cell receptors in the human thymus. Assay used: immunoSEQ multiplex PCR; TCRdb lists only in-frame clones, some missing. This table holds over 350,000 clones, 85% to 95% found once. The sample taken for sequencing was thymocytes. These receptor sequences come from a human donor.

This clone was seen once. The chain couples TRBV7-9 to TRBJ2-5; no reliable D call. This CDR3 comprises 10 residues. Looked up from germline, CDR1 is SEHNR and CDR2 is FQNEAQ (reference sequence). The V and J ends lost 10 bases and 6 bases respectively, with 9 bases between them. The CDR3 loop is CAIDGQTQYF. The CDR3 coding sequence is TGTGCCATCGACGGGCAGACCCAGTACTTC.

The rearrangement links TRBV4-3 to TRBJ2-7, with D perhaps matching TRBD1 or TRBD2 (5 bases each). Germline CDR1 reads LGHNA; CDR2 reads YSLEER. The CDR3 runs to 18 residues. Trimming cost V 1 base and J 2 bases, with 21 bases left between them. DNA for the CDR3: TGCGCCAGCAGCCAAGGGGAAGGGGCGGGCTCGCGGCCCTACGAGCAGTACTTC. Protein: CASSQGEGAGSRPYEQYF.

This chain joins TRBV6-4 and TRBJ2-6, with D possibly TRBD2 on 5 matching bases. Germline V gives CDR1 MRHNA, CDR2 SNTAGT. Trimming left V 6 bases short and J 4 bases short, with 10 bases between. This CDR3 region has 14 residues. Here the CDR3 DNA reads TGTGCCAGCAGCGAAAGGGAGGGGGCCAACGTCCTGACTTTC. This gives the protein CASSEREGANVLTF.

This chain uses TRBV9 with TRBJ1-1; possibly TRBD1 for D (6 bases). There are 17 residues in the CDR3. The V gene's germline CDR1 is SGDLS and CDR2 YYNGEE. V was clipped by 0 bases and J by 0 bases, with 15 bases between them. CDR3 bases: TGTGCCAGCAGCGTAGCAAGCGGGGGCGGAATGAACACTGAAGCTTTCTTT. It encodes CASSVASGGGMNTEAFF. The entire variable domain, with the rest obtained from reference TRBV9 and TRBJ1-1, is as follows: DSGVTQTPKHLITATGQRVTLRCSPRSGDLSVYWYQQSLDQGLQFLIQYYNGEERAKGNILERFSAQQFPDLHSELNLSSLELGDSALYFCASSVASGGGMNTEAFFGQGTRLTVV.

The chain couples TRBV7-2 to TRBJ1-5; perhaps TRBD1 as D (6 bases). CDR1 is SGHTA, CDR2 FQGNSA, per germline. V was trimmed by 5 bases and J by 5 bases, leaving 22 bases between them. The CDR3 has 17 amino acids. This CDR3 reads CASSPKYRGLGYQPQHF. Written as DNA, the CDR3 is TGTGCCAGCAGCCCCAAATACCGGGGGCTGGGGTATCAGCCCCAGCATTTT.